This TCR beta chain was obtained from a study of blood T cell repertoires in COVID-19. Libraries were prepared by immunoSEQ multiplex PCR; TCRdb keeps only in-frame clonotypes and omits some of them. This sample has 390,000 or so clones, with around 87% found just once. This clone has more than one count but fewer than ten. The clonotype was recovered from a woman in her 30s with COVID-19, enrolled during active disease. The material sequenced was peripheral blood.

The CDR3 nucleotides read TGTGCCAGCAGTGGGCGAGGGCCATGGAATTCACCCCTCCACTTT. Its protein product is CASSGRGPWNSPLHF. The rearrangement uses TRBV2 and TRBJ1-6; D is unclear. The germline CDR1 and CDR2 sequences are SNHLY and FYNNEI. Between the trimmed V and J ends, which lost 4 bases and 7 bases, there was a span of 14 bases. CDR3 length: 15 residues.